These 7 T cell receptor beta chains were sequenced from one sample in a study of cytomegalovirus exposure and HLA in healthy donors. 13 Jbeta primers and 60 Vbeta primers were used for the PCR. Here immunoSEQ multiplex PCR was the method, and the copy in TCRdb shows in-frame clones only, minus some. Its listing shows 110,000 to 150,000 clones. Sequencing was done on a sample of PBMCs. These receptors were collected from a woman under 30 in good health and CMV-seronegative.

V is TRBV5-1 and J is TRBJ1-2, with 11 bases matching TRBD1. Looked up from germline, CDR1 is SGHRS and CDR2 is YFSETQ. V shed 0 bases, J shed 3 bases, and the junction held 10 bases outside the gene matches. This CDR3 contains 18 residues. The CDR3 region has the DNA TGCGCCAGCAGCTTGGACCCCACTGGACAGGGGGCGGACTATGGCTACACCTTC. As protein: CASSLDPTGQGADYGYTF.

This sequence joins TRBV7-3 and TRBJ2-1; D may be TRBD2 (7 bases). V lost 2 bases to trimming and J lost 2 bases, with 13 bases between them. Germline CDR1 and CDR2: SGHTA and FQGTGA. This CDR3 is built from 16 residues. The CDR3 coding sequence is TGTGCCAGCAGCTTATTAGGGGGGGCTCCCTACAATGAGCAGTTCTTC. It encodes CASSLLGGAPYNEQFF.

V usage is TRBV30 and J usage is TRBJ1-5, with 12 bases fitting TRBD1. The junction had 6 bases not matched to a gene; V was cut back by 2 bases and J by 4 bases. Germline CDR1 GTSNPN, CDR2 SVGIG (reference sequence). The CDR3 is 16 amino acids. As DNA, the CDR3 is TGTGCCTGGAGTAGCGGGGACAGGGGGCGGAATCAGCCCCAGCATTTT. Amino acid sequence: CAWSSGDRGRNQPQHF.

The chain combines TRBV27 with TRBJ1-2; 8 nucleotides line up with TRBD1. The CDR3 runs to 19 residues. V dropped 5 bases and J dropped 1; count of bases not matched to a gene: 18. Germline V lookup: CDR1 MNHEY, CDR2 SMNVEV (reference sequence). CDR3 loop: CASSPRWGRQGTDNYGYTF. The DNA of the CDR3 is TGTGCCAGCAGTCCCCGTTGGGGGAGACAGGGGACCGATAACTATGGCTACACCTTC.

CDR3 nucleotide sequence: TGTGCCACCAGCACCAGGGTCAATCAGCCCCAGCATTTT. Protein: CATSTRVNQPQHF. J is TRBJ1-5 and V is TRBV15; possible D gene TRBD1, 5 bases. Trimming stripped 4 bases from V and 3 bases from J, with 7 bases between. This CDR3 has 13 amino acids. Germline-derived CDR1 and CDR2 are LNHNV and YYDKDF (reference sequence).

The CDR3 DNA reads TGTGCCAGCAGTGAAGGGCGGTCTGGAAACACCATATATTTT. Amino acids: CASSEGRSGNTIYF. The chain has TRBV6-1 and TRBJ1-3; the D is unclear. This CDR3 spans 14 amino acids. CDR1 is MNHNS and CDR2 is SASEGT in the germline V gene. Trimming left V 1 base short and J 1 base short, with 5 bases between.

The J gene is TRBJ1-2, the V gene TRBV6-1; 12 bases fit TRBD1. From germline, CDR1 is MNHNS and CDR2 SASEGT. V shed 4 bases, J shed 8 bases, and the junction held 5 bases outside the gene matches. The CDR3 has 14 residues. CDR3 sequence reads: CASSVGQGAGGYTF. The CDR3 DNA reads as TGTGCCAGCAGTGTGGGACAGGGGGCGGGAGGCTACACCTTC.